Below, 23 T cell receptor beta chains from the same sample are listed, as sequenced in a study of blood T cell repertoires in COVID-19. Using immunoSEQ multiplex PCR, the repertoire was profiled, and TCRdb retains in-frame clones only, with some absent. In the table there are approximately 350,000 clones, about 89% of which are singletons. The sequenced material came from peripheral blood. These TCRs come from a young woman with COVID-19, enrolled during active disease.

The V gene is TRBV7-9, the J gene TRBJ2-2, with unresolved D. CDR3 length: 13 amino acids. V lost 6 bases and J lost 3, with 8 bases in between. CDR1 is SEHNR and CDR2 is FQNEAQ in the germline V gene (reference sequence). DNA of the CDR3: TGTGCCAGCAGTTACAGAGACACCGGGGAGCTGTTTTTT. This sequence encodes CASSYRDTGELFF.

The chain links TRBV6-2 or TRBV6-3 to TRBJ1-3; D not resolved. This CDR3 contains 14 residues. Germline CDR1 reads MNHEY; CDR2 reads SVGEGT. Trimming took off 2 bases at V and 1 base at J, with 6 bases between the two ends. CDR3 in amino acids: CASSYGPSGNTIYF. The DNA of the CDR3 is TGTGCCAGCAGTTACGGGCCATCTGGAAACACCATATATTTT.

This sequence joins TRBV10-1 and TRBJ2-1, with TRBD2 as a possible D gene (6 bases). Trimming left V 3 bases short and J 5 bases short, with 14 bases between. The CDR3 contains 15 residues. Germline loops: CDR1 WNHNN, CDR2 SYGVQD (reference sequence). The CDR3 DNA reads TGCGCCAGCAGTGATGTGGTTAGCGGTAACAATGAGCAGTTCTTC. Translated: CASSDVVSGNNEQFF.

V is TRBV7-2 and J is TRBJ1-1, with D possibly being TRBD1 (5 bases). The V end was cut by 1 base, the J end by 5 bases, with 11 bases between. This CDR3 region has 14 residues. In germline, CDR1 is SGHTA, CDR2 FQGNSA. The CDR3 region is CASSLERRGTEAFF. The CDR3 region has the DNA TGTGCCAGCAGCTTAGAGAGGAGGGGAACTGAAGCTTTCTTT.

CDR3 loop: CASSQQRANYGYTF. The CDR3 DNA is TGTGCCAGCAGTCAACAGCGGGCAAACTATGGCTACACCTTC. The J gene is TRBJ1-2, the V gene TRBV6-6; D is unclear. The germline V and J ends were trimmed by 5 bases and 2 bases, with 12 bases remaining between them. Germline V gene data show CDR1 as MNHNY and CDR2 as SVGAGI (reference sequence). The CDR3 length is 14 residues.

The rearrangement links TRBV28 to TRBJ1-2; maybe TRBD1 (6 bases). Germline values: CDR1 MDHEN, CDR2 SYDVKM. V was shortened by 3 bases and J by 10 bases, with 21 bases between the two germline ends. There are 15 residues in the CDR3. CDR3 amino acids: CASSFPQEKTGDYTF. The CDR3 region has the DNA TGTGCCAGCAGTTTCCCGCAAGAAAAGACAGGCGACTACACCTTC.

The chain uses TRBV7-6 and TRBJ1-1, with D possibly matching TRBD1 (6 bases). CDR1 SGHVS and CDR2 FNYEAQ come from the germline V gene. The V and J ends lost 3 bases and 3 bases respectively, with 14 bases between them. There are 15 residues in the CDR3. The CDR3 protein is CASSFRTVGDTEAFF. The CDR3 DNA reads TGTGCCAGCAGCTTCCGGACAGTGGGGGACACTGAAGCTTTCTTT.

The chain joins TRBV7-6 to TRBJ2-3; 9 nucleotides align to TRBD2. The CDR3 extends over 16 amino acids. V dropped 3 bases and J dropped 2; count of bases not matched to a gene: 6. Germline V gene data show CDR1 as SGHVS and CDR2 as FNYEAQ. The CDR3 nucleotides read TGTGCCAGCAGCTTTCGAGCGGGGGGAAACACAGATACGCAGTATTTT. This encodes CASSFRAGGNTDTQYF.

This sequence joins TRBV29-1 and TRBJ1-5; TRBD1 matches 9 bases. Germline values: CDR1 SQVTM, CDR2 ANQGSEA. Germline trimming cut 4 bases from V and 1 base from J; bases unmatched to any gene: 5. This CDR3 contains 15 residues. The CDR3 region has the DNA TGCAGCGTTGCCCCCGGGACAGGGAGCAATCAGCCCCAGCATTTT. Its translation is CSVAPGTGSNQPQHF.

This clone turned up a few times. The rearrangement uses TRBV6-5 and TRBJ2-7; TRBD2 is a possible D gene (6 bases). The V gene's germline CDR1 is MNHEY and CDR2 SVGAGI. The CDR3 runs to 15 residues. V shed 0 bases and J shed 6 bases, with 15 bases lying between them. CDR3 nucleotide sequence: TGTGCCAGCAGTTACTCGGAGAGGGGAGGAATCGAGCAGTACGTC. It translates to CASSYSERGGIEQYV.

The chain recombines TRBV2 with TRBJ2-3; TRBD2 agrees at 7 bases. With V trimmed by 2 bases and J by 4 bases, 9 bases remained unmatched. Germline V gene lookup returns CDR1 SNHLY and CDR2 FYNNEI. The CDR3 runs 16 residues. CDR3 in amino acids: CASSEILGGGADTQYF. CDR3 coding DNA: TGTGCCAGCAGTGAAATTTTGGGGGGAGGGGCAGATACGCAGTATTTT.

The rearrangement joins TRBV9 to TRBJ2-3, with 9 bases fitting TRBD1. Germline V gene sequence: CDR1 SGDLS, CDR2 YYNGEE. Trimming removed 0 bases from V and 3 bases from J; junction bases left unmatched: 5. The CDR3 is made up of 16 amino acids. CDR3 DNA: TGTGCCAGCAGCGTAGGATGGGACAGGGTTACAGATACGCAGTATTTT. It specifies CASSVGWDRVTDTQYF.

CDR3 in DNA: TGTGCCAGCAGTTCCCCCTGGGACAGGGTGAACACTGAAGCTTTCTTT. Amino acids: CASSSPWDRVNTEAFF. This chain connects TRBV6-2 or TRBV6-3 to TRBJ1-1; 9 bases are shared with TRBD1. CDR3 size: 16 residues. Germline CDR1 MNHEY, CDR2 SVGEGT. V lost 4 bases, J lost 0 bases, and 6 bases stayed unmatched.

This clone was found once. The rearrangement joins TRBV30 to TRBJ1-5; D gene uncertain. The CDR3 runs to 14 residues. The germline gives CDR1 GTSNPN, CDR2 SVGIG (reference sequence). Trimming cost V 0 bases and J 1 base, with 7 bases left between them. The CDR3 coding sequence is TGTGCCTGGAGTGTCGAACAGAGCAATCAGCCCCAGCATTTT. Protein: CAWSVEQSNQPQHF.

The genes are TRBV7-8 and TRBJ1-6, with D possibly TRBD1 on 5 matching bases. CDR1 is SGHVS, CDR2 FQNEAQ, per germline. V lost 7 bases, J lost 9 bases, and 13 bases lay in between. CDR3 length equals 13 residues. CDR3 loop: CASTSSRVSPLHF. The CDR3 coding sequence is TGTGCCAGCACCTCCTCCAGGGTTTCACCCCTCCACTTT.

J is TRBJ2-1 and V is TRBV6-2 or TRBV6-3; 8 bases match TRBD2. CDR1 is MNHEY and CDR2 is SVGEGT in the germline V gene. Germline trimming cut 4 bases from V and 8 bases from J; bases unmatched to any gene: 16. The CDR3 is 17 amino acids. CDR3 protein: CASSSTIPGGAMDEQFF. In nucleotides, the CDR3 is TGTGCCAGCAGTTCGACGATACCCGGGGGGGCTATGGATGAGCAGTTCTTC.

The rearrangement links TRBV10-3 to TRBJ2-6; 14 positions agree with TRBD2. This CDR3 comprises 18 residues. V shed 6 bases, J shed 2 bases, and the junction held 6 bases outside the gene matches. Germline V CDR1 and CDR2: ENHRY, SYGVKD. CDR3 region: CAISGTSGGPAGANVLTF. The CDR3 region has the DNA TGTGCCATCAGCGGGACTAGCGGGGGCCCGGCTGGGGCCAACGTCCTGACTTTC.

In DNA, the CDR3 is TGTGCCAGCAGCCCCTCAACGGGAGTCTATGGCTACACCTTC. This translates into CASSPSTGVYGYTF. The chain joins TRBV3-1 (or the pseudogene TRBV3-2) to TRBJ1-2; no reliable D call. The length of the CDR3 is 14 residues. Germline V gives CDR1 LGHDT, CDR2 YNNKEL (reference sequence). V was cut by 4 bases and J by 4 bases, with 13 bases left in between.

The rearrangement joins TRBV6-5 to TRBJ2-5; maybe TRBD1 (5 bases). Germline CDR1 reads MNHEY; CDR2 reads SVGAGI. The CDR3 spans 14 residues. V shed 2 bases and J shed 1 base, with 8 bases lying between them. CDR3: CASSYKGIQETQYF. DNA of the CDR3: TGTGCCAGCAGTTACAAGGGGATCCAAGAGACCCAGTACTTC.

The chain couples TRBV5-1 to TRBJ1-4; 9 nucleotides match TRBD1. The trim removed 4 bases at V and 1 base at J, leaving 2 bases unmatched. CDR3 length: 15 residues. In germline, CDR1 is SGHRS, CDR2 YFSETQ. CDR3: CASSPGQGTNEKLFF. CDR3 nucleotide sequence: TGCGCCAGCAGCCCGGGACAGGGAACTAATGAAAAACTGTTTTTT.

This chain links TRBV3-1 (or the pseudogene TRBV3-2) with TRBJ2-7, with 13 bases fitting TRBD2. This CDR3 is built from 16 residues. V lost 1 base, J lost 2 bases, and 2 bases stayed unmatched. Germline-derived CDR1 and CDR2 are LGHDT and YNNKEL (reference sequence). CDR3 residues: CASSQAGTSGTYEQYF. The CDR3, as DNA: TGTGCCAGCAGCCAAGCCGGGACTAGCGGGACCTACGAGCAGTACTTC.

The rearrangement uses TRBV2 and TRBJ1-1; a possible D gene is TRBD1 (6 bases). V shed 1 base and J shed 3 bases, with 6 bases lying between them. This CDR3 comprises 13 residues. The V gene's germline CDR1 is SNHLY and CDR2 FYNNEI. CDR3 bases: TGTGCCAGCAGTGAAGGGGGGCACACTGAAGCTTTCTTT. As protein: CASSEGGHTEAFF.

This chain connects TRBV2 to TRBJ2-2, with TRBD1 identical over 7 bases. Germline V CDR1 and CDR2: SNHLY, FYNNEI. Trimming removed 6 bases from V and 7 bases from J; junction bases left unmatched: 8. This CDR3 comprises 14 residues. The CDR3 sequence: CASSRGQAGGELFF. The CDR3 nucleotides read TGTGCCAGCAGCCGCGGACAGGCAGGCGGGGAGCTGTTTTTT.